Below, 5 T cell receptor beta chains from the same sample are listed, as sequenced in a study of T cell responses to AZD1222 COVID-19 vaccine. Clones were sequenced by immunoSEQ multiplex PCR, and TCRdb holds only the in-frame ones, with some missing. The profile shows roughly 58,000 clones, approximately 92% of them singletons. This specimen consisted of peripheral blood, obtained 28 days after the second AZD1222 dose. The receptors were sampled from an adult who received the AZD1222 COVID-19 vaccine.

The rearrangement joins TRBV6-5 to TRBJ1-1, with TRBD1 identical over 10 bases. CDR3 length: 13 amino acids. V shed 6 bases and J 10 bases; nucleotides not matched to a gene: 8. CDR1 is MNHEY and CDR2 is SVGAGI in the germline V gene. CDR3 in DNA: TGTGCCAGCAGAGGGGGACAGGGGAGTTTAGCTTTCTTT. Translation gives CASRGGQGSLAFF.

This chain connects TRBV5-1 to TRBJ2-3; D call uncertain. Germline V gene lookup returns CDR1 SGHRS and CDR2 YFSETQ. The CDR3 has 14 residues. The chain's CDR3 is CATFSTRYTDTQYF. The DNA of the CDR3 is TGCGCGACCTTTTCGACCCGTTACACAGATACGCAGTATTTT. Full variable domain (remainder filled in from reference TRBV5-1 and TRBJ2-3): KAGVTQTPRYLIKTRGQQVTLSCSPISGHRSVSWYQQTPGQGLQFLFEYFSETQRNKGNFPGRFSGRQFSNSRSEMNVSTLELGDSALYLCATFSTRYTDTQYFGPGTRLTVL.

The chain couples TRBV28 to TRBJ2-7; D might be TRBD1 (6 bases). The V and J ends lost 5 bases and 7 bases respectively, with 12 bases between them. The CDR3 is 12 residues long. Looked up from germline, CDR1 is MDHEN and CDR2 is SYDVKM. DNA of the CDR3: TGTGCCAGCAGTCAGGGGCCTAGAGAGCAGTACTTC. Protein product: CASSQGPREQYF.

This clone was observed a single time. The chain couples TRBV3-1 (or the pseudogene TRBV3-2) to TRBJ1-4; D is perhaps TRBD1 (6 bases). V shed 3 bases and J shed 5 bases, with 16 bases lying between them. CDR1 and CDR2 (germline): LGHDT, YNNKEL (reference sequence). The CDR3 contains 16 residues. Here the CDR3 DNA reads TGTGCCAGCAGCCAGAACCCGGGGGCTAAAAATGAAAAACTGTTTTTT. This sequence encodes CASSQNPGAKNEKLFF.

The chain links TRBV12-3 or TRBV12-4 to TRBJ2-3; D gene unclear. The CDR3 extends over 12 amino acids. Trimming shortened V by 3 bases and J by 7 bases, and 8 bases separated the two germline ends. The CDR3 is CASSLSGYTQYF. As DNA, the CDR3 is TGTGCCAGCAGTTTGTCGGGTTATACGCAGTATTTT.